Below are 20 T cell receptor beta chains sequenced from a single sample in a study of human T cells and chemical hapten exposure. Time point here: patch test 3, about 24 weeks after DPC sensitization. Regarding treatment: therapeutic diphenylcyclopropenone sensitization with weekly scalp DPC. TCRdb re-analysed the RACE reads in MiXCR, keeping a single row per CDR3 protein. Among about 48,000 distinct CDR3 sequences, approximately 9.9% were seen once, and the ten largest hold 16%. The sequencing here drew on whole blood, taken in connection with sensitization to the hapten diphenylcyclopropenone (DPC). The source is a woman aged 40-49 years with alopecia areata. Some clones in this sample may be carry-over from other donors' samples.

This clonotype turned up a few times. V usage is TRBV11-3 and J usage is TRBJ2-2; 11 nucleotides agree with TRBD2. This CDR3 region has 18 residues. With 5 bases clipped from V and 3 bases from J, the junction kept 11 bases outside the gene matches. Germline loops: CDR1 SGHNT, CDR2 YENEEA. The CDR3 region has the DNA TGTGCCAGCAGCCCCGGGGCTAGCGGGGGGCCCTACACCGGGGAGCTGTTTTTT. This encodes CASSPGASGGPYTGELFF.

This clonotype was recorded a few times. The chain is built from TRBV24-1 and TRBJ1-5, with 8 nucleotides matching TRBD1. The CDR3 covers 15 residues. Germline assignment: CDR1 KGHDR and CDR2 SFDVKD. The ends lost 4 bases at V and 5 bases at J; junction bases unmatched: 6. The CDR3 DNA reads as TGTGCCACCAGTGAACCGGGACAGGTTGATCAGCCCCAGCATTTT. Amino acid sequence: CATSEPGQVDQPQHF.

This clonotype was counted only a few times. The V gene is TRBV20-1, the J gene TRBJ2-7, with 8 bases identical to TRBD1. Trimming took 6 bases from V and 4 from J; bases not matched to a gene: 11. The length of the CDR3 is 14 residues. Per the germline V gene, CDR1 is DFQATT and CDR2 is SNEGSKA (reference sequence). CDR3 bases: TGCAGTGCGGTCCGGGACAGGAATTCTTACGAGCAGTACTTC. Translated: CSAVRDRNSYEQYF.

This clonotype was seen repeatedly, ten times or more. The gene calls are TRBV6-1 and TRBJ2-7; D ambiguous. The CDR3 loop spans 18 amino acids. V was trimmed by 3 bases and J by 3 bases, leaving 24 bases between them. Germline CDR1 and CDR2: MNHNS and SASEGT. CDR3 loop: CASSDLPSFRSTDYEQYF. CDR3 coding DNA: TGTGCCAGCAGTGATTTGCCGTCGTTCCGGTCCACAGACTACGAGCAGTACTTC.

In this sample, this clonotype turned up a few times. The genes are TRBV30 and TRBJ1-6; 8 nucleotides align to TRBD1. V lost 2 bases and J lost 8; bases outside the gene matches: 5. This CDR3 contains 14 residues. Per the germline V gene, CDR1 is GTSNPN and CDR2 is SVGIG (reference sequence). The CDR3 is CAWSTGTGYSPLHF. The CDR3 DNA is TGTGCCTGGAGTACGGGGACAGGTTATTCACCCCTCCACTTT. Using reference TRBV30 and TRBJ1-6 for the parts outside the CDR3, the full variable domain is SQTIHQWPATLVQPVGSPLSLECTVEGTSNPNLYWYRQAAGRGLQLLFYSVGIGQISSEVPQNLSASRPQDRQFILSSKKLLLSDSGFYLCAWSTGTGYSPLHFGNGTRLTVT.

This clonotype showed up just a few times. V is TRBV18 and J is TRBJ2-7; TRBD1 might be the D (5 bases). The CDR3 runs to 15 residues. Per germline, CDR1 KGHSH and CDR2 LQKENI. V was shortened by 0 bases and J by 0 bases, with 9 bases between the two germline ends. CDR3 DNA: TGTGCCAGCTCACCACCCCAGGGATCCTCCTACGAGCAGTACTTC. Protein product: CASSPPQGSSYEQYF.

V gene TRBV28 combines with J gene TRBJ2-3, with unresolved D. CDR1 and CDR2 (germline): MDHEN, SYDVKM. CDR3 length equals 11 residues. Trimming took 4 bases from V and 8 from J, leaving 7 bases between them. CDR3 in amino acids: CASSSRVTQYF. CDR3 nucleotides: TGTGCCAGCAGTTCCCGTGTTACGCAGTATTTT.

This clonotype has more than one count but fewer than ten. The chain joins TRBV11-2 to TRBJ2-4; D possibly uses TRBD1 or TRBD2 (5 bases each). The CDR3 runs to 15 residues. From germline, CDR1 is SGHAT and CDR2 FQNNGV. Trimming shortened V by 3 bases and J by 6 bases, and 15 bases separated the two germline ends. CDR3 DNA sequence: TGTGCCAGCAGCTTTATCCGGGGACGAGGAAACATTCAGTACTTC. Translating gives CASSFIRGRGNIQYF.

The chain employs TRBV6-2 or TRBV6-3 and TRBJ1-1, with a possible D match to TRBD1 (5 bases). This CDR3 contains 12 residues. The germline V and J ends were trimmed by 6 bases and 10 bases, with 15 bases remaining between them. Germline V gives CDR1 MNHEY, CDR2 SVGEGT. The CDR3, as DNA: TGTGCCAGCAGCAATTTCCAGGGTGCAGCTTTCTTT. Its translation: CASSNFQGAAFF.

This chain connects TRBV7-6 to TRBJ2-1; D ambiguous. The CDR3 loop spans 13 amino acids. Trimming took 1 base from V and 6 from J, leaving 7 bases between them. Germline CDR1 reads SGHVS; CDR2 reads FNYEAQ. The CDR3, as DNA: TGTGCCAGCAGCTTAGTGAGTGTCAATGAGCAGTTCTTC. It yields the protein CASSLVSVNEQFF.

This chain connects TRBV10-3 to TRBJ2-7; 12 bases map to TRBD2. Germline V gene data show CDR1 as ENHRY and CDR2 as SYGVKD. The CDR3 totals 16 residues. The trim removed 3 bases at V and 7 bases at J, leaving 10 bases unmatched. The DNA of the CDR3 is TGTGCCATCAGTGACAGACTAGCGGGGGTACCGAGGGAGCAGTACTTC. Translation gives CAISDRLAGVPREQYF.

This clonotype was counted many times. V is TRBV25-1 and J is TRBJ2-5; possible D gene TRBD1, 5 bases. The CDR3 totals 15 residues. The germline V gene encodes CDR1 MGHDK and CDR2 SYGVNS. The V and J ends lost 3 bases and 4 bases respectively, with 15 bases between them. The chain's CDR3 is CASSDFKGPGETQYF. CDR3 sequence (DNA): TGTGCCAGCAGTGATTTTAAGGGGCCCGGAGAGACCCAGTACTTC.

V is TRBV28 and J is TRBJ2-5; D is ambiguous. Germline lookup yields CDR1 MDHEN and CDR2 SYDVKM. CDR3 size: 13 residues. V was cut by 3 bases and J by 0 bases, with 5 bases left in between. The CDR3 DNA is TGTGCCAGCAGTTTCTCGGACCAAGAGACCCAGTACTTC. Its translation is CASSFSDQETQYF.

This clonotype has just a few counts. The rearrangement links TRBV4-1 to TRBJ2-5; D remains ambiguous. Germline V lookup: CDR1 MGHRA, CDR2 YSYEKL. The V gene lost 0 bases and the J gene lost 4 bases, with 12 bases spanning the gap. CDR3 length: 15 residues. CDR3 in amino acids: CASSQDSSSGETQYF. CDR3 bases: TGCGCCAGCAGCCAAGACTCCAGTTCCGGAGAGACCCAGTACTTC.

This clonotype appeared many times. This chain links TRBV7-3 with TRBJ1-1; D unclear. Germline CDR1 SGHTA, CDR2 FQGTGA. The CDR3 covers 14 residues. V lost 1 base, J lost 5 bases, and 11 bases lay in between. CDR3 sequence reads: CASSLRRDTTEAFF. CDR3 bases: TGTGCCAGCAGCTTAAGGCGCGATACAACTGAAGCTTTCTTT.

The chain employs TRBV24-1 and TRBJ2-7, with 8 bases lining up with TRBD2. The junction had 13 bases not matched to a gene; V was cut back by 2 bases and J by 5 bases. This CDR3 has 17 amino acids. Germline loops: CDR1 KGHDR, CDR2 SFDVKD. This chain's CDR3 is CATSDSRGGGIHHEQYF. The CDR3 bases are TGTGCCACCAGTGATTCCCGAGGCGGGGGGATCCACCACGAGCAGTACTTC.

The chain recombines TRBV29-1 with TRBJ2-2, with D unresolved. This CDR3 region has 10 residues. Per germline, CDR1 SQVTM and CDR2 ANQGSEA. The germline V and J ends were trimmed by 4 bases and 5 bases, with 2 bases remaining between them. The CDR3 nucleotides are TGCAGCGTTGGTACCGGGGAGCTGTTTTTT. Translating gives CSVGTGELFF.

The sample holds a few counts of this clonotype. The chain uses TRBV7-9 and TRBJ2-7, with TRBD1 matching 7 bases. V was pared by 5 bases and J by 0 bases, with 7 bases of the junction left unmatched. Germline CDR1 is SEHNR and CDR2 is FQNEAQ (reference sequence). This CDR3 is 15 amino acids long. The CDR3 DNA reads TGTGCCAGCAGCCGGGGACAGACGAGCTCCTACGAGCAGTACTTC. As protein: CASSRGQTSSYEQYF.

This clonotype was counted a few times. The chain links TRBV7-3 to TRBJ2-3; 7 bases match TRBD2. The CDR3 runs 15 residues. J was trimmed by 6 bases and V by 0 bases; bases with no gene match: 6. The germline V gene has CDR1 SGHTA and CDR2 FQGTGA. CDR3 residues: CASSLTAGFMDTQYF. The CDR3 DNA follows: TGTGCCAGCAGCTTAACAGCGGGATTTATGGATACGCAGTATTTT. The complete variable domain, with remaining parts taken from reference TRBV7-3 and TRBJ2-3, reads GAGVSQTPSNKVTEKGKYVELRCDPISGHTALYWYRQSLGQGPEFLIYFQGTGAADDSGLPNDRFFAVRPEGSVSTLKIQRTERGDSAVYLCASSLTAGFMDTQYFGPGTRLTVL.

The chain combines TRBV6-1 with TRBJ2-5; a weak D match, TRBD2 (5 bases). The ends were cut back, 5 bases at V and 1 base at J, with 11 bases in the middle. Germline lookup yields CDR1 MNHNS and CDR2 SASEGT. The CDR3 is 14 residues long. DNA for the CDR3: TGTGCCAGCAGTAGCATAGCGCCCCAAGAGACCCAGTACTTC. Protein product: CASSSIAPQETQYF.